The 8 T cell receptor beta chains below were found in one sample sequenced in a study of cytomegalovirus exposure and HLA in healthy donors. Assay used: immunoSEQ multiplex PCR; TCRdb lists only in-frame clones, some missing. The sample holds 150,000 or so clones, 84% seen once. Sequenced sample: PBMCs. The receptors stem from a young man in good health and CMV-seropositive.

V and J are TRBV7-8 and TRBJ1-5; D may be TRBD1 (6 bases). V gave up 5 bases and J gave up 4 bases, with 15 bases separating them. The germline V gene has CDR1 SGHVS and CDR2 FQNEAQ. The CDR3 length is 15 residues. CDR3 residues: CASSPYRTDNQPQHF. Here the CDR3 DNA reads TGTGCCAGCAGCCCCTACCGGACAGATAATCAGCCCCAGCATTTT.

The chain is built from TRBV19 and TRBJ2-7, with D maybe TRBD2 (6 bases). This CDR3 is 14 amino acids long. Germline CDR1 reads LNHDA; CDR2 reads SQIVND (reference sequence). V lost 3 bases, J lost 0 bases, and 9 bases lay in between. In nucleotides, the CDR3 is TGTGCCAGTAGTATGGAGGGAAGCTCCTACGAGCAGTACTTC. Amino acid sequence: CASSMEGSSYEQYF.

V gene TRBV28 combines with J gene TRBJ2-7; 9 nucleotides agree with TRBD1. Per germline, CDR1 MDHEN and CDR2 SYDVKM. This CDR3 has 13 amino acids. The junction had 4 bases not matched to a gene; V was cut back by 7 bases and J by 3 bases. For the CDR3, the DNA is TGTGCCAGCAAGGACAGGGGTTTCTACGAGCAGTACTTC. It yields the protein CASKDRGFYEQYF.

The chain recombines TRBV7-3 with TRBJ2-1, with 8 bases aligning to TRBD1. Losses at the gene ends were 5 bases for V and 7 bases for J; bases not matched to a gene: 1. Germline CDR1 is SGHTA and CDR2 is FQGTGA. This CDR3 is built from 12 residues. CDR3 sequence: CASSRTGNEQFF. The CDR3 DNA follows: TGTGCCAGCAGCCGGACAGGGAATGAGCAGTTCTTC.

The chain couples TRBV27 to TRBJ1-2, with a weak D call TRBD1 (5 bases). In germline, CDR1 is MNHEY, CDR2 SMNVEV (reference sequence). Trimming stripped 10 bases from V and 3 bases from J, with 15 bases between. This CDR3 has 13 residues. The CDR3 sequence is CATQLGRYYGYTF. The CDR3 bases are TGTGCCACCCAATTGGGGCGGTACTATGGCTACACCTTC.

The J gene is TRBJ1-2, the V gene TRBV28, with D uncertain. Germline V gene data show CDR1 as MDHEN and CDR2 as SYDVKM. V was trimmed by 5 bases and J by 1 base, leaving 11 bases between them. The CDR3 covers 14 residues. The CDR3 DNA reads TGTGCCAGCAGTCGCCCCGGGAATAACTATGGCTACACCTTC. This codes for CASSRPGNNYGYTF.

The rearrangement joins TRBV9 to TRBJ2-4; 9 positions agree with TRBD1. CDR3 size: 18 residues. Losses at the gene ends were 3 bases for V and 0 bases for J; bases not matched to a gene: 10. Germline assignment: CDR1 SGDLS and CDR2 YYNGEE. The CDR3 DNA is TGTGCCAGCAGCGGGGGACAGGGTTATATTCTAGCCAAAAACATTCAGTACTTC. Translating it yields CASSGGQGYILAKNIQYF.

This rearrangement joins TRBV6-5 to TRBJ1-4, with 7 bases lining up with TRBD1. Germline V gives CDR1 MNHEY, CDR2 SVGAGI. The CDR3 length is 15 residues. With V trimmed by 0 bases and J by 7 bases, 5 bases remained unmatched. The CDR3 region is CASSYSGRGVEKLFF. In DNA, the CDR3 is TGTGCCAGCAGTTACTCGGGCAGGGGGGTTGAAAAACTGTTTTTT.